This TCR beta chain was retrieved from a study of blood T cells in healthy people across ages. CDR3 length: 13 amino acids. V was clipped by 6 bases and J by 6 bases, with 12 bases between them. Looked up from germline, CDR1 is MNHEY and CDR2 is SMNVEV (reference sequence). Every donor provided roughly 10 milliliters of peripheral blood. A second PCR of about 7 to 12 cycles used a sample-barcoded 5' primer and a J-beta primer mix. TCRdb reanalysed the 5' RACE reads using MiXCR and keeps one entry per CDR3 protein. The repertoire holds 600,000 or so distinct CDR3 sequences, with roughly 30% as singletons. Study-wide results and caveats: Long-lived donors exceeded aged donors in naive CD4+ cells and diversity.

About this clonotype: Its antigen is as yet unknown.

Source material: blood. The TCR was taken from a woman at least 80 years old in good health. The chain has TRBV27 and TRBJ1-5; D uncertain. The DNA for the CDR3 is TGTGCCAGCAGCCCCGGGTTGGCTCAGCCCCAGCATTTT. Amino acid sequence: CASSPGLAQPQHF.